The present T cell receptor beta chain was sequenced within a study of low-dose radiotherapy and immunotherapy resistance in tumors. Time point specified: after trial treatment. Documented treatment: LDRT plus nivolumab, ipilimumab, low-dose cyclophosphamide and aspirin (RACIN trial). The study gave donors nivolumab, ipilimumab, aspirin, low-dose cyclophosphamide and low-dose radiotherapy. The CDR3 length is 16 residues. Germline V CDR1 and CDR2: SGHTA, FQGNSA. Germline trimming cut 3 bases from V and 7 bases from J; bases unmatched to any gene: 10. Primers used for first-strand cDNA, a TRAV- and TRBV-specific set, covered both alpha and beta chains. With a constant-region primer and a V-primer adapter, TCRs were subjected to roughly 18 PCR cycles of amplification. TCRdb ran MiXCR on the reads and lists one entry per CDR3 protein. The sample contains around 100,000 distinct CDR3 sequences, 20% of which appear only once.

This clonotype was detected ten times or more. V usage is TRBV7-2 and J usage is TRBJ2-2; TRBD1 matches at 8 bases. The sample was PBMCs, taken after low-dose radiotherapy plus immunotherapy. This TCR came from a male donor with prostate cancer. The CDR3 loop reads CASSFRRQGRFGELFF. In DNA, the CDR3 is TGTGCCAGCAGCTTTCGTCGACAGGGGCGATTCGGGGAGCTGTTTTTT.